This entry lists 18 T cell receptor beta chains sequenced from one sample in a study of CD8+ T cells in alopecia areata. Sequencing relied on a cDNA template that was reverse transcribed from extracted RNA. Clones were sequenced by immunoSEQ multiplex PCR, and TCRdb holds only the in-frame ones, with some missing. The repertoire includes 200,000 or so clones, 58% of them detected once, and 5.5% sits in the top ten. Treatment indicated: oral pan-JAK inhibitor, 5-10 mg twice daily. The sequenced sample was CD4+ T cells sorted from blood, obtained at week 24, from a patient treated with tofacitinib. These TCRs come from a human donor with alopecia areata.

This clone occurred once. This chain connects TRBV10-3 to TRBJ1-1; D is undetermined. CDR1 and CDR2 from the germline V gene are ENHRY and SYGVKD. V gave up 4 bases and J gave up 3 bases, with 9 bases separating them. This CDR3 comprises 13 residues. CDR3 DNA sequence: TGTGCCATCAGTGCCCCTGAACACACTGAAGCTTTCTTT. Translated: CAISAPEHTEAFF.

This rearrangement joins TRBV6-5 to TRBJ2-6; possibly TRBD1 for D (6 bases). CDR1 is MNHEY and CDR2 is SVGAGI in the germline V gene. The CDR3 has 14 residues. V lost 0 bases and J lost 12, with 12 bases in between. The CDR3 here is CASSYSNRESVLTF. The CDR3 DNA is TGTGCCAGCAGTTACTCGAACAGGGAGTCCGTCCTGACTTTC.

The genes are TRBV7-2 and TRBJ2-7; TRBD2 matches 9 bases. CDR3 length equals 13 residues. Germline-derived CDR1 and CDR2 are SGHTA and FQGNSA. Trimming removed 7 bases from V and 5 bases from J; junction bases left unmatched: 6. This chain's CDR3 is CASTIAGEDEQYF. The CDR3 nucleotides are TGTGCCAGCACGATAGCGGGAGAGGACGAGCAGTACTTC.

In nucleotides, the CDR3 is TGTGCCAGCAGTGTCGTGACAGGGGCGACAGATACGCAGTATTTT. As protein: CASSVVTGATDTQYF. J is TRBJ2-3 and V is TRBV2, with 8 bases identical to TRBD1. V shed 4 bases, J shed 3 bases, and the junction held 6 bases outside the gene matches. Germline-derived CDR1 and CDR2 are SNHLY and FYNNEI. The CDR3 sequence is 15 residues long. Variable domain in full (rest from reference TRBV2 and TRBJ2-3): EPEVTQTPSHQVTQMGQEVILRCVPISNHLYFYWYRQILGQKVEFLVSFYNNEISEKSEIFDDQFSVERPDGSNFTLKIRSTKLEDSAMYFCASSVVTGATDTQYFGPGTRLTVL.

The CDR3 spells CASSEAKGVETEAFF. CDR3 in DNA: TGTGCCAGCAGTGAAGCCAAGGGGGTTGAGACTGAAGCTTTCTTT. This chain joins TRBV25-1 and TRBJ1-1; tentative D call: TRBD1 (6 bases). Germline V gives CDR1 MGHDK, CDR2 SYGVNS. CDR3 length equals 15 residues. Between the trimmed V and J ends, which lost 2 bases and 5 bases, there was a span of 15 bases.

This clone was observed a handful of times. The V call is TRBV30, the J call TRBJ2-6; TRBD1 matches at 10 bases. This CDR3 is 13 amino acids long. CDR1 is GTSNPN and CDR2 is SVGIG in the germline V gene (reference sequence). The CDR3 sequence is CGQGASGANVLTF. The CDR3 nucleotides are TGTGGACAGGGGGCTTCTGGGGCCAACGTCCTGACTTTC.

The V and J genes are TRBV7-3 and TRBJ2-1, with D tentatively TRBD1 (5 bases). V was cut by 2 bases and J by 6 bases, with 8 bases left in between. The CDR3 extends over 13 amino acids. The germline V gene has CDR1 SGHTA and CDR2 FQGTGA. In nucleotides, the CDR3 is TGTGCCAGCAGCTTACAGGGATCCAATGAGCAGTTCTTC. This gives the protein CASSLQGSNEQFF.

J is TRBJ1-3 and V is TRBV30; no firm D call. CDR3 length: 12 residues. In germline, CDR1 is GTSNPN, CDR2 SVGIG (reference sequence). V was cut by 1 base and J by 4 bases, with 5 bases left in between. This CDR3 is CAWSAGGNTIYF. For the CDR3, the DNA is TGTGCCTGGAGTGCAGGAGGAAACACCATATATTTT.

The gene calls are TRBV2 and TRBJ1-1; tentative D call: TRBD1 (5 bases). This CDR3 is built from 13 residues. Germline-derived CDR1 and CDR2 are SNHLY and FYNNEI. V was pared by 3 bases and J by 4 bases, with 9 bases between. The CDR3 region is CASSDREGTEAFF. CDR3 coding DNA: TGTGCCAGCAGTGACAGGGAAGGCACTGAAGCTTTCTTT.

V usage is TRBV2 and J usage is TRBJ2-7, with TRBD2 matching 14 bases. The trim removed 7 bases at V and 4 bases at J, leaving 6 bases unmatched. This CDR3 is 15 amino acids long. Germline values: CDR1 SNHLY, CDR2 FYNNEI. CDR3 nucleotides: TGTGCCAGCACAGGACTAGCGGGAGGTATATACGAGCAGTACTTC. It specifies CASTGLAGGIYEQYF.

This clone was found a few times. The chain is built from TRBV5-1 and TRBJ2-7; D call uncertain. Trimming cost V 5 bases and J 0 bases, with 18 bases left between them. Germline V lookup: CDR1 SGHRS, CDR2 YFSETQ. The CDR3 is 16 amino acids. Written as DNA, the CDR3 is TGCGCCAGCAGACTAACCCCGGGCTTCAGCTCCTACGAGCAGTACTTC. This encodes CASRLTPGFSSYEQYF.

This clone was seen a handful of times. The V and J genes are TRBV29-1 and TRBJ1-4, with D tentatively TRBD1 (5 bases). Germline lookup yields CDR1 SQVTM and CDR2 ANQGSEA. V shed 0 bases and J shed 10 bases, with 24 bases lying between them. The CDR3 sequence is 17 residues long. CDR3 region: CSVEDSPSGTLGGKLFF. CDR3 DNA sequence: TGCAGCGTTGAAGATTCCCCATCCGGGACCCTAGGTGGAAAACTGTTTTTT.

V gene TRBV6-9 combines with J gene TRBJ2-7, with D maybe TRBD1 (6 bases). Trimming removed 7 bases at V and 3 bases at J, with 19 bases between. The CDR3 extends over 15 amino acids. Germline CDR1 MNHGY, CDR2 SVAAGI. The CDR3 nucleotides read TGTGCCAGCACCGGCCGAGGACAGCAGGACTACGAGCAGTACTTC. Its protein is CASTGRGQQDYEQYF.

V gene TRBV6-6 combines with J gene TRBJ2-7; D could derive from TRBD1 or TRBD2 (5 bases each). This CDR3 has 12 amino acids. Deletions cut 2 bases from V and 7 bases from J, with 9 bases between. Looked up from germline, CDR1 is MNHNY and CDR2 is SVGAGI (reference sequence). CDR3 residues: CASSYGGTEQYF. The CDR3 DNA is TGTGCCAGCAGTTACGGGGGTACGGAGCAGTACTTC.

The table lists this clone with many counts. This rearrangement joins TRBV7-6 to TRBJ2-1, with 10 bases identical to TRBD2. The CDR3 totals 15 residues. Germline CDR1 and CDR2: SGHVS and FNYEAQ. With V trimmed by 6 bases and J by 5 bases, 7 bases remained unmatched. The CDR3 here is CASSQKREGHNEQFF. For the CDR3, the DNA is TGTGCCAGCAGTCAGAAGCGGGAGGGCCACAATGAGCAGTTCTTC.

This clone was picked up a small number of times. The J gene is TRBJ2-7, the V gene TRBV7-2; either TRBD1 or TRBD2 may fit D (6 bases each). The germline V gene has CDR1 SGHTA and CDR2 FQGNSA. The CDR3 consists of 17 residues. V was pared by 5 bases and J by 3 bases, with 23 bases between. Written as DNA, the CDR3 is TGTGCCAGCAGCCCGGAAGTAGGGGGGAGCTCCATCTACGAGCAGTACTTC. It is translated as CASSPEVGGSSIYEQYF. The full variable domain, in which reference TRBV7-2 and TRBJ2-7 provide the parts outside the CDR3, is GAGVSQSPSNKVTEKGKDVELRCDPISGHTALYWYRQSLGQGLEFLIYFQGNSAPDKSGLPSDRFSAERTGGSVSTLTIQRTQQEDSAVYLCASSPEVGGSSIYEQYFGPGTRLTVT.

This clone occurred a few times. CDR3 amino acids: CASSLVGLANTPSYNEQFF. CDR3 sequence (DNA): TGCGCCAGCAGCTTGGTGGGACTAGCGAATACCCCCTCCTACAATGAGCAGTTCTTC. V usage is TRBV5-1 and J usage is TRBJ2-1; 10 bases are shared with TRBD2. The V gene's germline CDR1 is SGHRS and CDR2 YFSETQ. V was pared by 0 bases and J by 0 bases, with 9 bases of the junction left unmatched. The CDR3 length is 19 residues.

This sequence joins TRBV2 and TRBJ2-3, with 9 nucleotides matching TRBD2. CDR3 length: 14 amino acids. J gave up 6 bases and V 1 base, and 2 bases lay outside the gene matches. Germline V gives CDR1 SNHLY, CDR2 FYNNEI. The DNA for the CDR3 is TGTGCCAGCAGTGAAGGCGGGGGGGTGGATACGCAGTATTTT. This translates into CASSEGGGVDTQYF. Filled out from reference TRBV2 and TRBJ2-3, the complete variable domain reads EPEVTQTPSHQVTQMGQEVILRCVPISNHLYFYWYRQILGQKVEFLVSFYNNEISEKSEIFDDQFSVERPDGSNFTLKIRSTKLEDSAMYFCASSEGGGVDTQYFGPGTRLTVL.